What follows are 32 T cell receptor beta chains derived from one specimen sequenced in a study of blood T cell repertoires in COVID-19. Repertoires were generated with immunoSEQ multiplex PCR, while TCRdb's copy carries only in-frame clones and drops some. This sample yields a few hundred thousand clones, of which around nine tenths are seen a single time; approximately 9.3% belongs to the top ten. Input material: PBMCs or T cells enriched from blood (not recorded which). The receptors shown here come from a woman in her fifties or sixties who had recovered from COVID-19.

This clone has more than one count but fewer than ten. The rearrangement joins TRBV6-1 to TRBJ1-1; D might be TRBD1 (5 bases). The CDR3 length is 17 residues. Germline CDR1 MNHNS, CDR2 SASEGT. The V and J ends lost 3 bases and 3 bases respectively, with 20 bases between them. In nucleotides, the CDR3 is TGTGCCAGCAGTGAGATTAAGGGGCGCGCCGGTGACACTGAAGCTTTCTTT. Residues: CASSEIKGRAGDTEAFF.

The rearrangement links TRBV5-1 to TRBJ2-7; 11 bases align to TRBD1. The germline gives CDR1 SGHRS, CDR2 YFSETQ. This CDR3 region has 15 residues. V gave up 3 bases and J gave up 3 bases; unmatched junction bases: 5. CDR3 in amino acids: CASSYRDRGIYEQYF. The CDR3 DNA is TGCGCCAGCAGCTACCGGGACAGGGGGATCTACGAGCAGTACTTC. The variable domain in full, with the rest retrieved from reference TRBV5-1 and TRBJ2-7, is KAGVTQTPRYLIKTRGQQVTLSCSPISGHRSVSWYQQTPGQGLQFLFEYFSETQRNKGNFPGRFSGRQFSNSRSEMNVSTLELGDSALYLCASSYRDRGIYEQYFGPGTRLTVT.

J is TRBJ2-7 and V is TRBV6-5; 10 bases match TRBD1. V shed 6 bases, J shed 3 bases, and the junction held 5 bases outside the gene matches. Looked up from germline, CDR1 is MNHEY and CDR2 is SVGAGI. This CDR3 has 14 residues. The CDR3: CASRKDRGNYEQYF. DNA of the CDR3: TGTGCCAGCAGGAAGGACAGGGGGAACTACGAGCAGTACTTC.

The V call is TRBV12-3 or TRBV12-4, the J call TRBJ1-1; D gene ambiguous. V shed 7 bases and J shed 4 bases, with 10 bases lying between them. This CDR3 region has 12 residues. This CDR3 reads CASTGLGTEAFF. The CDR3 DNA reads as TGTGCCAGCACCGGACTTGGCACTGAAGCTTTCTTT.

The gene calls are TRBV7-2 and TRBJ2-3; D unclear. Between the trimmed V and J ends, which lost 5 bases and 6 bases, there was a span of 12 bases. This CDR3 has 13 residues. Germline CDR1 reads SGHTA; CDR2 reads FQGNSA. The chain's CDR3 is CASSPMIGDTQYF. In DNA, the CDR3 is TGTGCCAGCAGCCCAATGATTGGCGATACGCAGTATTTT.

V gene TRBV19 combines with J gene TRBJ1-1, with D maybe TRBD1 (5 bases). The CDR3 length is 13 residues. Trimming cost V 11 bases and J 2 bases, with 15 bases left between them. Germline CDR1 reads LNHDA; CDR2 reads SQIVND (reference sequence). CDR3 coding DNA: TGTGCCCCATGGCGGGGGGGTAACACTGAAGCTTTCTTT. Protein: CAPWRGGNTEAFF.

The V call is TRBV3-1 (or the pseudogene TRBV3-2), the J call TRBJ2-7, with a possible D match to TRBD2 (5 bases). The ends were cut back, 10 bases at V and 4 bases at J, with 17 bases in the middle. In germline, CDR1 is LGHDT, CDR2 YNNKEL (reference sequence). The length of the CDR3 is 13 residues. The CDR3 DNA follows: TGTGCCACCGACCCGGGGTACGGGTACGAGCAGTACTTC. This codes for CATDPGYGYEQYF.

The chain has TRBV5-6 and TRBJ2-7, with D possibly matching TRBD1 (5 bases). The CDR3 sequence is 16 residues long. The germline V gene encodes CDR1 SGHDT and CDR2 YYEEEE. V dropped 5 bases and J dropped 3 bases, with 21 bases sitting between them. The CDR3 bases are TGTGCCAGCAGGGTACACTTTGAGACAGAACGCTACGAGCAGTACTTC. Translating gives CASRVHFETERYEQYF.

The chain couples TRBV28 to TRBJ1-1; possibly TRBD1 for D (5 bases). CDR1 is MDHEN, CDR2 SYDVKM, per germline. V dropped 3 bases and J dropped 3 bases, with 8 bases sitting between them. The CDR3 runs to 13 residues. The CDR3 region is CASSFVGDTEAFF. CDR3 DNA: TGTGCCAGCAGTTTTGTAGGGGACACTGAAGCTTTCTTT. The entire variable domain, with the rest obtained from reference TRBV28 and TRBJ1-1, is as follows: DVKVTQSSRYLVKRTGEKVFLECVQDMDHENMFWYRQDPGLGLRLIYFSYDVKMKEKGDIPEGYSVSREKKERFSLILESASTNQTSMYLCASSFVGDTEAFFGQGTRLTVV.

In its sample, this clone was seen once. The rearrangement links TRBV11-1 to TRBJ1-5; no firm D call. Trimming left V 5 bases short and J 4 bases short, with 9 bases between. The CDR3 is made up of 13 amino acids. Germline V gene sequence: CDR1 SGHAT, CDR2 FQDESV (reference sequence). CDR3 nucleotides: TGTGCCAGCAGCCTTACAGCAAATCAGCCCCAGCATTTT. Translating gives CASSLTANQPQHF.

This clone was counted a single time. The rearrangement uses TRBV30 and TRBJ1-2; a possible D gene is TRBD1 (6 bases). The CDR3 sequence is 13 residues long. Germline V gene lookup returns CDR1 GTSNPN and CDR2 SVGIG (reference sequence). The V end was cut by 2 bases, the J end by 8 bases, with 15 bases between. This chain's CDR3 is CAWSPTWGGGYTF. CDR3 bases: TGTGCCTGGAGTCCTACTTGGGGGGGCGGCTACACCTTC.

This chain joins TRBV5-8 and TRBJ2-7; D perhaps matches TRBD1 (6 bases). This CDR3 has 15 residues. V dropped 0 bases and J dropped 4 bases, with 14 bases sitting between them. Germline CDR1 SGHTS, CDR2 YDEGEE. The CDR3 is CASSLGQGSAYEQYF. In DNA form, the CDR3 reads TGTGCCAGCAGCTTGGGGCAGGGGAGTGCGTACGAGCAGTACTTC.

The V and J genes are TRBV19 and TRBJ1-5; D is possibly TRBD1 (5 bases). Deletions cut 3 bases from V and 0 bases from J, with 6 bases between. CDR1 and CDR2 (germline): LNHDA, SQIVND (reference sequence). The CDR3 is made up of 14 amino acids. The CDR3 sequence: CASSIGHSNQPQHF. CDR3 sequence (DNA): TGTGCCAGTAGTATTGGACATAGCAATCAGCCCCAGCATTTT.

The chain links TRBV5-1 to TRBJ2-2; the match to TRBD2 covers 11 bases. Germline V CDR1 and CDR2: SGHRS, YFSETQ. V was clipped by 9 bases and J by 4 bases; unmatched bases: 11. The CDR3 has 16 residues. The CDR3: CATKLAGEHGTGELFF. CDR3 coding DNA: TGCGCCACCAAACTAGCGGGGGAGCATGGCACCGGGGAGCTGTTTTTT.

The chain employs TRBV5-6 and TRBJ2-7; no reliable D call. V was clipped by 4 bases and J by 2 bases, with 7 bases between them. This CDR3 is built from 12 residues. CDR1 is SGHDT, CDR2 YYEEEE, per germline. CDR3 nucleotides: TGTGCCAGCAGCGACATTACCTACGAGCAGTACTTC. This sequence encodes CASSDITYEQYF.

The rearrangement joins TRBV28 to TRBJ2-5, with 10 bases that match TRBD2. The CDR3 sequence is 16 residues long. Germline values: CDR1 MDHEN, CDR2 SYDVKM. The trim removed 7 bases at V and 7 bases at J, leaving 15 bases unmatched. The CDR3 nucleotides are TGTGCCAGCACCCGTCGGGGTAGCGGGGGGAGGGTGACCCAGTACTTC. This sequence encodes CASTRRGSGGRVTQYF.

With regard to this clone: One junction end disagrees with the germline gene, perhaps due to a read error. This chain uses TRBV7-8 with TRBJ2-7, with TRBD2 as a possible D gene (5 bases). The length of the CDR3 is 12 residues. CDR1 SGHVS and CDR2 FQNEAQ come from the germline V gene. The CDR3 bases are TGTGCCAGCAGCCCCGGCCGTGCGGGTTACTTCTTC. Translation: CASSPGRAGYFF.

The chain joins TRBV19 to TRBJ2-2; D is perhaps TRBD1 (6 bases). There are 16 residues in the CDR3. From germline, CDR1 is LNHDA and CDR2 SQIVND (reference sequence). V was cut by 3 bases and J by 4 bases, with 15 bases left in between. The CDR3 DNA reads as TGTGCCAGTAGTATTTTACAACAGGGTGCCACCGGGGAGCTGTTTTTT. Protein product: CASSILQQGATGELFF.

V gene TRBV10-3 combines with J gene TRBJ1-2, with D hard to call. This CDR3 region has 12 residues. Germline CDR1 ENHRY, CDR2 SYGVKD. With 11 bases removed from V and 7 bases from J, the gap between germline ends came to 17 bases. The CDR3 here is CAATTDTAGYTF. For the CDR3, the DNA is TGTGCCGCCACAACAGACACCGCTGGCTACACCTTC.

This clone was seen more than once but under ten times. The chain employs TRBV4-3 and TRBJ1-6; D not resolved. The germline V and J ends were trimmed by 0 bases and 4 bases, with 4 bases remaining between them. This CDR3 spans 14 amino acids. Germline CDR1 reads LGHNA; CDR2 reads YSLEER. The CDR3 sequence is CASSQEQYNSPLHF. As DNA, the CDR3 is TGCGCCAGCAGCCAAGAACAGTATAATTCACCCCTCCACTTT.

The rearrangement links TRBV19 to TRBJ2-1, with D perhaps matching TRBD2 (6 bases). Trimming removed 1 base at V and 0 bases at J, with 10 bases between. CDR1 is LNHDA, CDR2 SQIVND, per germline (reference sequence). The CDR3 is 16 amino acids. As DNA, the CDR3 is TGTGCCAGTAGTATAGGGGGGGAGAGCTCCTACAATGAGCAGTTCTTC. As protein: CASSIGGESSYNEQFF.

The V call is TRBV5-5, the J call TRBJ1-1, with D unclear. Trimming cost V 1 base and J 13 bases, with 20 bases left between them. The CDR3 consists of 14 residues. CDR1 and CDR2 (germline): SGHKS, YYEKEE (reference sequence). CDR3 sequence (DNA): TGTGCCAGCAGCTTGTGGGAGGCCGGGTTTCTTGGTTTCTTT. Encoded protein: CASSLWEAGFLGFF.

The CDR3 nucleotides read TGTGCCAGCAGCCAAGAAGGTAGCGGGGGGGCCAGAGATACGCAGTATTTT. Protein sequence: CASSQEGSGGARDTQYF. The V and J genes are TRBV3-1 (or the pseudogene TRBV3-2) and TRBJ2-3, with 11 bases lining up with TRBD2. The CDR3 loop spans 17 amino acids. Germline V lookup: CDR1 LGHDT, CDR2 YNNKEL (reference sequence). J gave up 5 bases and V 0 bases, and 7 bases lay outside the gene matches.

This chain joins TRBV27 and TRBJ2-3; 8 positions match TRBD1. This CDR3 has 15 residues. CDR1 MNHEY and CDR2 SMNVEV come from the germline V gene (reference sequence). The J segment lost 1 base and the V segment lost 4 bases, leaving 4 bases of the junction unmatched. CDR3 in DNA: TGTGCCAGCAGTTCAGGACAGGGCGGCACAGATACGCAGTATTTT. It codes for CASSSGQGGTDTQYF.

V and J are TRBV7-6 and TRBJ1-2; 8 nucleotides align to TRBD1. The junction had 10 bases not matched to a gene; V was cut back by 2 bases and J by 2 bases. This CDR3 has 17 amino acids. CDR1 SGHVS and CDR2 FNYEAQ come from the germline V gene. CDR3 coding DNA: TGTGCCAGCAGCTTATTTTCAGAACAGGGGGTGAACTATGGCTACACCTTC. It encodes CASSLFSEQGVNYGYTF.

This chain uses TRBV27 with TRBJ1-6; D is ambiguous. The germline V gene has CDR1 MNHEY and CDR2 SMNVEV (reference sequence). The CDR3 runs 15 residues. V gave up 4 bases and J gave up 9 bases, with 16 bases separating them. CDR3: CASSSIQITFSPLHF. The CDR3 DNA sequence: TGTGCCAGCAGTTCGATACAGATAACCTTTTCACCCCTCCACTTT.

On this clone: Sequence at one end of the junction differs from germline and may be a read error. The genes are TRBV7-2 and TRBJ2-1, with TRBD2 matching 12 bases. The CDR3 has 12 amino acids. Germline V gene lookup returns CDR1 SGHTA and CDR2 FQGNSA. The CDR3 loop is CASSLELAGGIF. CDR3 bases: TGTGCCAGCAGCTTAGAACTAGCGGGGGGAATCTTC.

CDR3 sequence (DNA): TGCGCCAGCAGCCTCGGGACAGTTTTGAACACTGAAGCTTTCTTT. Translating it yields CASSLGTVLNTEAFF. V is TRBV4-3 and J is TRBJ1-1; the match to TRBD1 covers 7 bases. The germline CDR1 and CDR2 sequences are LGHNA and YSLEER. The V gene end was trimmed by 4 bases and the J gene end by 0 bases; junction bases not matched to a gene: 5. The CDR3 has 15 amino acids.

This clone was seen repeatedly, ten times or more. J is TRBJ2-6 and V is TRBV4-2; D gene uncertain. Germline V gives CDR1 LGHNA, CDR2 YNFKEQ. This CDR3 spans 18 amino acids. Trimming removed 1 base from V and 0 bases from J, with 13 bases in between. The CDR3: CASSQVGQADSGANVLTF. For the CDR3, the DNA is TGTGCCAGCAGCCAAGTAGGTCAGGCCGACTCTGGGGCCAACGTCCTGACTTTC.

The rearrangement links TRBV10-3 to TRBJ1-5; D is perhaps TRBD1 (5 bases). Between the trimmed V and J ends, which lost 6 bases and 1 base, there was a span of 10 bases. Germline V gene sequence: CDR1 ENHRY, CDR2 SYGVKD. The CDR3 sequence is 14 residues long. The CDR3 nucleotides read TGTGCCATCAGGGGGGAGGGGAGCAATCAGCCCCAGCATTTT. It specifies CAIRGEGSNQPQHF.

This clone was recorded only once. The chain combines TRBV27 with TRBJ1-5, with a tentative D call TRBD1 (5 bases). Trimming cost V 5 bases and J 2 bases, with 22 bases left between them. The CDR3 runs to 18 residues. Looked up from germline, CDR1 is MNHEY and CDR2 is SMNVEV (reference sequence). CDR3 in DNA: TGTGCCAGCAGTCCACGAAGGGGAGGGAATAAGGGCAATCAGCCCCAGCATTTT. This codes for CASSPRRGGNKGNQPQHF.

The V gene is TRBV4-2, the J gene TRBJ2-1; the match to TRBD1 covers 9 bases. V lost 5 bases to trimming and J lost 6 bases; unmatched junction nucleotides: 8. Germline V gene data show CDR1 as LGHNA and CDR2 as YNFKEQ. The CDR3 runs to 15 residues. The CDR3 region has the DNA TGTGCCAGCAGCGGAGGGACAGGGCCTGTCAATGAGCAGTTCTTC. Translated: CASSGGTGPVNEQFF.